Listed below are T cell receptor beta chains from one sample, sequenced in a study of T cells after yellow fever vaccination. TCRdb recomputed calls from the 5' RACE reads with MiXCR, one row per CDR3 protein. The sample lists some 260,000 distinct CDR3 sequences; around 4.9% were seen once. This material consisted of CD4+ T cells sorted from PBMCs, taken on the day of the yellow fever booster vaccination. These TCRs come from a man younger than 30 who received the YFV17D yellow fever vaccine. CDR3s include the opening cysteine and the closing phenylalanine or tryptophan. The D gene is left open where the match is weak. Rows may omit the clone size; those that give it use once, few, many or a size class.

TRBJ1-1	TRBD1	few	TRBV20-1	TGCAGTGCTAGAGACCCCGGGACAGTAAACACTGAAGCTTTCTTT	CSARDPGTVNTEAFF
TRBJ2-1	NA	many	TRBV11-3	TGTGCCAGCAGCTTATACCCCCGATCCTACAATGAGCAGTTCTTC	CASSLYPRSYNEQFF
TRBJ1-4	TRBD1	NA	TRBV12-3/TRBV12-4	TGTGCCAGCAGCCCGACAGGGTGGGGAACTAATGAAAAACTGTTTTTT	CASSPTGWGTNEKLFF
TRBJ2-7	TRBD1	many	TRBV9	TGTGCCAGCAGCGTCTTCCCAGGACAGGCGGACGAGCAGTACTTC	CASSVFPGQADEQYF
TRBJ1-6	TRBD1	few	TRBV19	TGTGCCACCCGAGCTACAGGGGGCCAGAATAATTCACCCCTCCACTTT	CATRATGGQNNSPLHF
TRBJ1-2	NA	few	TRBV20-1	TGCAGTGCTATGATCGGCACAGCCATGGATGGCTACACCTTC	CSAMIGTAMDGYTF
TRBJ2-1	TRBD2	NA	TRBV5-4	TGTGCCAGCAGCTTCCGGGGGGGCAGCGTTTACAATGAGCAGTTCTTC	CASSFRGGSVYNEQFF
TRBJ2-3	NA	few	TRBV18	TGTGCCAGCTCACCACCCCCTCGGGATACGCAGTATTTT	CASSPPPRDTQYF
TRBJ2-5	NA	few	TRBV3-1	TGTGCCAGCAGCCATTTGAGGGGGGGCCAAGAGACCCAGTACTTC	CASSHLRGGQETQYF
TRBJ1-5	NA	few	TRBV20-1	TGCAGTGCTAGAGTCCCCGCTACAGGGCAGCCCCAGCATTTT	CSARVPATGQPQHF
TRBJ1-2	NA	many	TRBV14	TGTGCCAGCAGCCAAGATCGAGCTGGCTACACCTTC	CASSQDRAGYTF
TRBJ2-6	NA	NA	TRBV5-6	TGTGCCAGCATAATCCTTGGGATCTCTGGGGCCAACGTCCTGACTTTC	CASIILGISGANVLTF
TRBJ2-1	NA	few	TRBV7-9	TGTGCCAGCAGCCCCATAGGCGGGGAGCAGTTCTTC	CASSPIGGEQFF
TRBJ2-3	TRBD2	many	TRBV7-6	TGTGCCAGCAGCTTTGCGGGGGGGACCAAGCATACGCAGTATTTT	CASSFAGGTKHTQYF
TRBJ2-2	NA	few	TRBV7-3	TGTGCCAGCAGCTTAGGGAGGAGCACCGGGGAGCTGTTTTTT	CASSLGRSTGELFF
TRBJ2-1	TRBD2	many	TRBV4-2	TGTGCCAGCAGCCAAGATCGCGTCCTCCTAGCGGGGCTTTTCTATGAGCAGTTCTTC	CASSQDRVLLAGLFYEQFF
TRBJ2-3	NA	many	TRBV11-2	TGTGCCGGACAGGCGCTAGCGACAGATACGCAGTATTTT	CAGQALATDTQYF
TRBJ2-3	NA	many	TRBV29-1	TGCAGCGTTGAAGGTGGTCGGGGGATAAATACGCAGTATTTT	CSVEGGRGINTQYF
TRBJ2-3	TRBD2	once	TRBV19	TGTGCCAGTAGTTCCGCTAGCGGGGGTACGCAGTATTTT	CASSSASGGTQYF
TRBJ2-1	NA	few	TRBV14	TGTGCCAGCAGCCTCGGGCCCCGGGCCAGGAATGAGCAGTTCTTC	CASSLGPRARNEQFF
TRBJ1-2	TRBD1	many	TRBV5-6	TGTGCCAGCAGCTGGAGACAGGGGGCGACAAACTATGGCTACACCTTC	CASSWRQGATNYGYTF
TRBJ2-5	NA	few	TRBV2	TGTGCCAGCAGGAAGTGGGACACATACCCTCAAGAGACCCAGTACTTC	CASRKWDTYPQETQYF
TRBJ2-3	NA	many	TRBV20-1	TGCAGTGCCAACCGACGGACAGCTAGCACAGATACGCAGTATTTT	CSANRRTASTDTQYF
TRBJ2-1	NA	few	TRBV5-1	TGCGCCAGCAGCTTGGCCGGGGGAGGCTCCTACAATGAGCAGTTCTTC	CASSLAGGGSYNEQFF
TRBJ1-2	NA	NA	TRBV7-2	TGTGCCAGCAGCCCGGGAATGAACTATGGCTACACCTTC	CASSPGMNYGYTF
TRBJ1-6	NA	many	TRBV5-1	TGCGCCAGCAGTAACGACAGAAATAATTCACCCCTCCACTTT	CASSNDRNNSPLHF
TRBJ2-2	NA	few	TRBV7-3	TGTGCCAGCAGCTTTACAGGGCACACCGGGGAGCTGTTTTTT	CASSFTGHTGELFF
TRBJ2-5	NA	many	TRBV6-5	TGTGCCAGCAGTTACTCGAACGGGCCTAGGGGAGAGACCCAGTACTTC	CASSYSNGPRGETQYF
TRBJ2-3	TRBD1	NA	TRBV19	TGTGCCAGTAGTAGGACAGGGGTAAGGGCAGATACGCAGTATTTT	CASSRTGVRADTQYF
TRBJ1-3	NA	NA	TRBV4-2	TGTGCCAGCAGCGAAACGGCGATGGGGGCAAACACCATATATTTT	CASSETAMGANTIYF
TRBJ1-1	TRBD1	many	TRBV4-3	TGCGCCAGCCGGGGACAGGGGACTGAAGCTTTCTTT	CASRGQGTEAFF
TRBJ2-7	NA	many	TRBV7-2	TGTGCCAGCAGCCAATTAGGCAGCTACGAGCAGTACTTC	CASSQLGSYEQYF
TRBJ1-6	NA	many	TRBV12-3/TRBV12-4	TGTGCCAGCAGTTTAGGGAGCTCCTATAATTCACCCCTCCACTTT	CASSLGSSYNSPLHF
TRBJ2-1	TRBD2	NA	TRBV7-3	TGTGCCAGCAGCTTCCGACTAGCGGGGGAGCAGTTCTTC	CASSFRLAGEQFF
TRBJ1-4	NA	many	TRBV7-2	TGTGCCAGCAGCTTAGGGGCGACGGAAACTCTGTTTTTT	CASSLGATETLFF
TRBJ1-2	NA	NA	TRBV12-3/TRBV12-4	TGTGCCAGCAGTTTAGCGACAAGGGTGAACTATGGCTACACCTTC	CASSLATRVNYGYTF
TRBJ1-4	NA	many	TRBV20-1	TGCAGTGCTAGAGATGGGGGAAACGCTAATGAAAAACTGTTTTTT	CSARDGGNANEKLFF
TRBJ1-1	NA	NA	TRBV6-2/TRBV6-3	TGTGCCAGCAGTTACTCAGGGGCGAGGGCTGAAGCTTTCTTT	CASSYSGARAEAFF
TRBJ2-2	NA	many	TRBV7-9	TGTGCCAGCAGACATAGGTGGAACACCGGGGAGCTGTTTTTT	CASRHRWNTGELFF
TRBJ1-3	NA	few	TRBV2	TGTGCCAGCACAGGGGACTCTGGAAACACCATATATTTT	CASTGDSGNTIYF
TRBJ2-5	NA	NA	TRBV6-2/TRBV6-3	TGTGCCAGCAGTTACATCCAAGAGACCCAGTACTTC	CASSYIQETQYF
TRBJ2-3	NA	NA	TRBV7-2	TGTGCCAGCAGCTTCGTTTATTCCTCCGATACGCAGTATTTT	CASSFVYSSDTQYF
TRBJ2-7	NA	few	TRBV5-1	TGCGCCAGCAGCTCCCCAGAGGCCGCATTCTACGAGCAGTACTTC	CASSSPEAAFYEQYF
TRBJ1-2	NA	NA	TRBV12-3/TRBV12-4	TGTGCCAGCAGGTCAGGGGATAGCTATGGCTACACCTTC	CASRSGDSYGYTF
TRBJ2-3	NA	NA	TRBV10-3	TGTGCCATCAGTGAGGGCAGGATCACAGATACGCAGTATTTT	CAISEGRITDTQYF
TRBJ2-7	NA	NA	TRBV9	TGTGCCAGCAGCGAAGTGCAGGGCATCAACGAGCAGTACTTC	CASSEVQGINEQYF
TRBJ2-7	NA	NA	TRBV6-2/TRBV6-3	TGTGCCAGCAGTTGGGCAGGGTCCTCCTACGAGCAGTACTTC	CASSWAGSSYEQYF
TRBJ1-5	TRBD1	few	TRBV20-1	TGCAGTGCCGCCCGACAGGGGCCCCAGCATTTT	CSAARQGPQHF
TRBJ1-6	NA	NA	TRBV5-4	TGTGCCAGCAGCTTGCGGGGTGTGAATTCACCCCTCCACTTT	CASSLRGVNSPLHF
TRBJ2-5	NA	few	TRBV5-1	TGCGCCAGCAGCTTTAGGCGTGGGGAGACCCAGTACTTC	CASSFRRGETQYF
TRBJ1-6	NA	many	TRBV9	TGTGCCAGCAGCCCCGACGGCACGAAGGCCTATAATTCACCCCTCCACTTT	CASSPDGTKAYNSPLHF
TRBJ1-6	NA	NA	TRBV27	TGTGCCAGCAGCCCCCCGGACCAGGGTTGGGGACTCCACTTT	CASSPPDQGWGLHF
TRBJ2-3	TRBD2	NA	TRBV27	TGTGCCAGCAGTGCCCAACTAGCGGGGGGGAGAGATACGCAGTATTTT	CASSAQLAGGRDTQYF
TRBJ2-3	NA	NA	TRBV7-2	TGTGCCAGCAGCTTAGCGGGGGGCGCTAGCTTTTCAGATACGCAGTATTTT	CASSLAGGASFSDTQYF
TRBJ1-5	TRBD1	few	TRBV20-1	TGCAGTGCTAGAGATCCCTCTAGAGGGGGCGATAGCAATCAGCCCCAGCATTTT	CSARDPSRGGDSNQPQHF
TRBJ2-2	TRBD2	few	TRBV5-1	TGCGCCAGCAGCTTGCGAGCGGGGGAGAACACCGGGGAGCTGTTTTTT	CASSLRAGENTGELFF
TRBJ2-5	TRBD1	NA	TRBV6-2/TRBV6-3	TGTGCCAGCAGTCCCCTCTCCCGGACAGGGGGCCGGAGAGAGACCCAGTACTTC	CASSPLSRTGGRRETQYF
TRBJ2-1	NA	NA	TRBV7-2	TGTGCCAGCAGCGCTCGACTGCCTTTGGGGTACAATGAGCAGTTCTTC	CASSARLPLGYNEQFF